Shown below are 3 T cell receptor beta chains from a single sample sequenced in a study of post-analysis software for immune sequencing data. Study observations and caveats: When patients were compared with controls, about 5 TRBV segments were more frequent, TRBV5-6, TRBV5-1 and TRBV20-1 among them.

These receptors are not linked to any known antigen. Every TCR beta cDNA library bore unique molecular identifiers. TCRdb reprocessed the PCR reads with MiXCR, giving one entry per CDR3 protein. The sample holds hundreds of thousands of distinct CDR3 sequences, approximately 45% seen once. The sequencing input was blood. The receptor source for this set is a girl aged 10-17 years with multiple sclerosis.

The CDR3: CASSYRSGFSLQPQHF. The CDR3 bases are TGTGCCAGCAGTTACAGGTCGGGGTTTAGTCTTCAGCCCCAGCATTTT. The chain is built from TRBV6-2 or TRBV6-3 and TRBJ1-5; D not certain. V was pared by 2 bases and J by 6 bases, with 17 bases between. Germline V gene sequence: CDR1 MNHEY, CDR2 SVGEGT. CDR3 length: 16 residues.

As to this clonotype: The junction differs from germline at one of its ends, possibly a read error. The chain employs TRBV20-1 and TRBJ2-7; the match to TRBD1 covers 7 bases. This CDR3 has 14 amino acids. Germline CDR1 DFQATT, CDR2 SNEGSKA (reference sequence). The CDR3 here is CSARGTVRAHEQYF. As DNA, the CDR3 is TGCAGTGCCAGAGGGACAGTAAGGGCTCACGAGCAGTACTTC.

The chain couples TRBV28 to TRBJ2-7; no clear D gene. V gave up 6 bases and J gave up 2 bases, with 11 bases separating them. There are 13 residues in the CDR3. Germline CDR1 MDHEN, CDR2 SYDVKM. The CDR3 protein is CASSSTQTYEQYF. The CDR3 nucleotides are TGTGCCAGCAGCTCGACTCAGACCTACGAGCAGTACTTC.